The clone carrying this T cell receptor beta chain was seen more than once but under ten times. The antigen remains unidentified. Germline V gene lookup returns CDR1 MNHEY and CDR2 SVGAGI. This CDR3 is 16 amino acids long. Trimming cost V 0 bases and J 0 bases, with 12 bases left between them. One entry per CDR3 protein, called by TCRdb with MiXCR from the 5' RACE reads. The profile shows approximately 540,000 distinct CDR3 sequences, about 12% of them singletons. This specimen comes from a study of CD8 T cells in ankylosing spondylitis. Study-level findings and limits: It was reported that disease-linked clones were significantly enriched in matched ankylosing spondylitis synovial fluid. Disease-linked clones bore a CD8+ phenotype, appearing relatively rarely in peripheral blood. Blood from ankylosing spondylitis patients appeared to carry a characteristic roughly eight-variant TCR beta motif.

The sequenced material came from blood, either unsorted or a sorted T cell fraction (not recorded which). The chain links TRBV6-5 to TRBJ2-7; no clear D gene. The clonotype was recovered from a male donor with ankylosing spondylitis. Here the CDR3 reads CASSYSHGRSSYEQYF. As DNA, the CDR3 is TGTGCCAGCAGTTACTCCCACGGGCGGAGCTCCTACGAGCAGTACTTC.